The 27 T cell receptor beta chains below come from one sample, sequenced in a study of T cells in Graves' hyperthyroidism and ophthalmopathy. Amplified TCR beta CDR3 regions came from RNA transcripts. TCR CDR3 underwent first-round RT-PCR with the HTBI primer set. MiXCR was run by TCRdb on the multiplex PCR reads, yielding one entry per CDR3 protein. The sample has roughly 500,000 distinct CDR3 sequences, approximately 22% seen once. Sequenced sample: blood. These TCRs come from a woman aged 70 to 79 with Graves' ophthalmopathy.

This clonotype occurred many times. The chain combines TRBV2 with TRBJ2-3, with D hard to call. CDR3 size: 12 residues. Germline V gene sequence: CDR1 SNHLY, CDR2 FYNNEI. V dropped 7 bases and J dropped 2 bases, with 7 bases sitting between them. DNA for the CDR3: TGTGCCAGCACGGACCACACAGATACGCAGTATTTT. Its translation: CASTDHTDTQYF.

The rearrangement links TRBV10-3 to TRBJ2-1; D call uncertain. CDR1 ENHRY and CDR2 SYGVKD come from the germline V gene. This CDR3 has 11 amino acids. V was clipped by 5 bases and J by 4 bases, with 3 bases between them. The DNA of the CDR3 is TGTGCCATCAGTAATTACAATGAGCAGTTCTTC. Its protein is CAISNYNEQFF.

This clonotype was counted at least ten times. The genes are TRBV12-5 and TRBJ2-5, with a tentative D call TRBD1 (6 bases). CDR1 is LGHNT, CDR2 FRNRAP, per germline. V was clipped by 5 bases and J by 4 bases, with 14 bases between them. The CDR3 has 14 residues. The CDR3 DNA is TGTGCTAGTGGTCCTCCGACAGGTATAGAGACCCAGTACTTC. Translation: CASGPPTGIETQYF.

The chain couples TRBV5-1 to TRBJ2-1; 10 bases agree with TRBD2. The CDR3 consists of 15 residues. In germline, CDR1 is SGHRS, CDR2 YFSETQ. With 2 bases clipped from V and 9 bases from J, the junction kept 8 bases outside the gene matches. The CDR3 is CASSFITSGIREQFF. In DNA form, the CDR3 reads TGCGCCAGCAGCTTTATAACTAGCGGGATTCGTGAGCAGTTCTTC.

V and J are TRBV2 and TRBJ2-2, with 9 bases aligning to TRBD1. The ends lost 6 bases at V and 6 bases at J; junction bases unmatched: 5. Germline V gene data show CDR1 as SNHLY and CDR2 as FYNNEI. The CDR3 has 14 residues. The CDR3, as DNA: TGTGCCAGCAGAAAGGACAGGGGAGCCGGGGAGCTGTTTTTT. Its protein product is CASRKDRGAGELFF.

The chain recombines TRBV7-2 with TRBJ1-1; possible D gene TRBD1, 5 bases. The CDR3 loop spans 15 amino acids. Trimming shortened V by 9 bases and J by 6 bases, and 23 bases separated the two germline ends. Germline CDR1 and CDR2: SGHTA and FQGNSA. CDR3 region: CASTRGGVPPPEAFF. Here the CDR3 DNA reads TGTGCCAGTACCCGGGGGGGAGTACCACCGCCTGAAGCTTTCTTT.

This clonotype was seen a few times. V gene TRBV12-3 or TRBV12-4 combines with J gene TRBJ2-6, with TRBD1 matching 8 bases. This CDR3 contains 17 residues. V lost 2 bases and J lost 3; bases outside the gene matches: 6. The CDR3 region is CASSLRQGALGANVLTF. The CDR3 nucleotides read TGTGCCAGCAGTTTACGGCAGGGGGCGCTTGGGGCCAACGTCCTGACTTTC.

This clonotype was found a few times. The rearrangement uses TRBV5-1 and TRBJ2-3; 10 bases map to TRBD2. V lost 7 bases to trimming and J lost 11 bases; unmatched junction nucleotides: 4. Germline CDR1 SGHRS, CDR2 YFSETQ. The length of the CDR3 is 11 residues. The chain's CDR3 is CASSGTSVQYF. CDR3 in DNA: TGCGCCAGCTCCGGGACTAGCGTGCAGTATTTT.

CDR3 nucleotide sequence: TGCGCCAGCAGCCAAGATTGGCTAGCGGGAGGATTGGATGAGCAGTTCTTC. The encoded protein is CASSQDWLAGGLDEQFF. The chain is built from TRBV4-1 and TRBJ2-1, with TRBD2 identical over 11 bases. Germline trimming cut 0 bases from V and 8 bases from J; bases unmatched to any gene: 9. The germline gives CDR1 MGHRA, CDR2 YSYEKL. The CDR3 has 17 amino acids.

V gene TRBV19 combines with J gene TRBJ2-1; 9 nucleotides match TRBD2. The V segment lost 2 bases and the J segment 2 bases; nucleotides outside the gene matches: 7. The germline gives CDR1 LNHDA, CDR2 SQIVND (reference sequence). This CDR3 is built from 17 residues. The CDR3 coding sequence is TGTGCCAGTAGTATAACGGCTAGCGGGAAACCCTACAATGAGCAGTTCTTC. It translates to CASSITASGKPYNEQFF. Together with reference TRBV19 and TRBJ2-1, the CDR3 gives the full variable domain: DGGITQSPKYLFRKEGQNVTLSCEQNLNHDAMYWYRQDPGQGLRLIYYSQIVNDFQKGDIAEGYSVSREKKESFPLTVTSAQKNPTAFYLCASSITASGKPYNEQFFGPGTRLTVL.

The rearrangement links TRBV20-1 to TRBJ2-7, with D hard to call. The CDR3 length is 11 residues. Germline values: CDR1 DFQATT, CDR2 SNEGSKA (reference sequence). V was pared by 3 bases and J by 3 bases, with 6 bases between. Here the CDR3 DNA reads TGCAGTGCTAGCGCTAGCTACGAGCAGTACTTC. Translation gives CSASASYEQYF.

This clonotype was picked up a small number of times. The chain uses TRBV3-1 and TRBJ2-2; tentatively, D is TRBD2 (6 bases). The CDR3 is made up of 15 amino acids. In germline, CDR1 is LGHDT, CDR2 YNNKEL (reference sequence). Trimming pared 5 bases from V and 5 bases from J, leaving 15 bases between. The CDR3 loop reads CASSLIPGRTGELFF. CDR3 DNA: TGTGCCAGCAGCTTAATTCCGGGGAGGACCGGGGAGCTGTTTTTT. Drawing the rest from reference TRBV3-1 and TRBJ2-2, the complete variable domain is DTAVSQTPKYLVTQMGNDKSIKCEQNLGHDTMYWYKQDSKKFLKIMFSYNNKELIINETVPNRFSPKSPDKAHLNLHINSLELGDSAVYFCASSLIPGRTGELFFGEGSRLTVL.

This clonotype was seen more than once but under ten times. The chain recombines TRBV28 with TRBJ1-4; D possibly corresponds to TRBD1 (6 bases). The CDR3 is made up of 13 amino acids. The germline V gene has CDR1 MDHEN and CDR2 SYDVKM. V was clipped by 11 bases and J by 6 bases, with 16 bases between them. In DNA, the CDR3 is TGTGCCGCGAGGGGGGCAGTTTATGAAAAACTGTTTTTT. Residues: CAARGAVYEKLFF.

The rearrangement joins TRBV20-1 to TRBJ2-3; tentatively, D is TRBD1 or TRBD2 (5 bases each). Germline lookup yields CDR1 DFQATT and CDR2 SNEGSKA (reference sequence). With 1 base removed from V and 8 bases from J, the gap between germline ends came to 13 bases. This CDR3 is built from 13 residues. As DNA, the CDR3 is TGCAGTGCTAGAGTCTGGGGGTTCGGTACGCAGTATTTT. Residues: CSARVWGFGTQYF.

This clonotype was seen a few times. V and J are TRBV11-2 and TRBJ2-5; 9 bases map to TRBD1. The V gene end was trimmed by 1 base and the J gene end by 7 bases; junction bases not matched to a gene: 7. The CDR3 has 15 residues. Germline CDR1 is SGHAT and CDR2 is FQNNGV. The CDR3 DNA reads as TGTGCCAGCAGCTTAGTAGGGACAGGGTGGGGGACCCAGTACTTC. Residues: CASSLVGTGWGTQYF.

This chain uses TRBV6-2 or TRBV6-3 with TRBJ2-5; D gene ambiguous. Deletions cut 4 bases from V and 9 bases from J, with 18 bases between. CDR3 size: 14 residues. Germline V CDR1 and CDR2: MNHEY, SVGEGT. The CDR3: CASSSQTPTAAQYF. As DNA, the CDR3 is TGTGCCAGCAGTTCTCAGACACCCACTGCGGCCCAGTACTTC.

This chain connects TRBV27 to TRBJ2-1; tentatively, D is TRBD2 (5 bases). The CDR3 loop spans 17 amino acids. Germline lookup yields CDR1 MNHEY and CDR2 SMNVEV (reference sequence). Trimming cost V 5 bases and J 2 bases, with 19 bases left between them. The CDR3 spells CASSPTRGGHTYNEQFF. DNA of the CDR3: TGTGCCAGCAGTCCCACCCGTGGCGGGCACACCTACAATGAGCAGTTCTTC.

This clonotype was recorded many times. The J gene is TRBJ2-3, the V gene TRBV7-3, with 10 nucleotides matching TRBD1. In germline, CDR1 is SGHTA, CDR2 FQGTGA. The CDR3 contains 15 residues. With 5 bases clipped from V and 4 bases from J, the junction kept 6 bases outside the gene matches. In DNA form, the CDR3 reads TGTGCCAGCAGCCTGGACAGGGGGAGGTCAGATACGCAGTATTTT. This encodes CASSLDRGRSDTQYF.

The chain recombines TRBV7-2 with TRBJ2-3; no clear D gene. Germline-derived CDR1 and CDR2 are SGHTA and FQGNSA. The CDR3 consists of 13 residues. Trimming removed 2 bases from V and 2 bases from J, with 5 bases in between. The CDR3 coding sequence is TGTGCCAGCAGCTTAAGCTACACAGATACGCAGTATTTT. Its protein product is CASSLSYTDTQYF. The complete variable domain, with remaining parts taken from reference TRBV7-2 and TRBJ2-3, reads GAGVSQSPSNKVTEKGKDVELRCDPISGHTALYWYRQSLGQGLEFLIYFQGNSAPDKSGLPSDRFSAERTGGSVSTLTIQRTQQEDSAVYLCASSLSYTDTQYFGPGTRLTVL.

This clonotype was found a few times. V usage is TRBV13 and J usage is TRBJ1-1, with TRBD1 matching over 11 bases. From germline, CDR1 is PRHDT and CDR2 FYEKMQ (reference sequence). This CDR3 region has 16 residues. Trimming at V came to 5 bases and at J to 4 bases, leaving 9 bases not matched to a gene. CDR3 in amino acids: CASSPRFGTGGTEAFF. The CDR3 DNA reads TGTGCCAGCAGCCCCCGGTTCGGGACAGGGGGCACTGAAGCTTTCTTT.

This clonotype has just a few counts. The chain carries TRBV5-5 and TRBJ1-6, with 8 nucleotides matching TRBD1. The V gene's germline CDR1 is SGHKS and CDR2 YYEKEE (reference sequence). The CDR3 totals 15 residues. V trimming: 4 bases; J trimming: 7 bases; junction bases outside the gene matches: 7. CDR3 coding DNA: TGTGCCAGCAGCACCGGACAGGGCCGGAATTCACCCCTCCACTTT. Its protein product is CASSTGQGRNSPLHF.

This clonotype came up a few times. The rearrangement links TRBV6-1 to TRBJ1-1, with D uncertain. The CDR3 totals 13 residues. Germline CDR1 MNHNS, CDR2 SASEGT. Trimming left V 7 bases short and J 6 bases short, with 15 bases between. This CDR3 reads CASMQSTLSEAFF. The CDR3 DNA reads as TGTGCCAGCATGCAGTCAACTCTGTCTGAAGCTTTCTTT.

Only a few counts were recorded for this clonotype. The chain uses TRBV12-3 or TRBV12-4 and TRBJ1-4, with a tentative D call TRBD1 (6 bases). The V end was cut by 0 bases, the J end by 5 bases, with 13 bases between. The CDR3 covers 16 residues. The CDR3 DNA sequence: TGTGCCAGCAGTTTAGCTCTCGGACAGAGAAATGAAAAACTGTTTTTT. Protein: CASSLALGQRNEKLFF.

This clonotype was seen at least ten times. The genes are TRBV15 and TRBJ1-6, with TRBD1 identical over 7 bases. The CDR3 length is 14 residues. V trimming: 4 bases; J trimming: 9 bases; junction bases outside the gene matches: 6. Germline V gives CDR1 LNHNV, CDR2 YYDKDF (reference sequence). This chain's CDR3 is CATSKDRAVSPLHF. CDR3 in DNA: TGTGCCACCAGCAAAGACAGGGCCGTTTCACCCCTCCACTTT.

The rearrangement joins TRBV2 to TRBJ2-2; no reliable D call. Germline-derived CDR1 and CDR2 are SNHLY and FYNNEI. The CDR3 contains 14 residues. Trimming removed 4 bases from V and 8 bases from J, with 14 bases in between. This CDR3 reads CASSVSSLRGELFF. CDR3 nucleotides: TGTGCCAGCAGTGTTTCCTCTCTAAGGGGGGAGCTGTTTTTT.

The chain uses TRBV7-3 and TRBJ2-7, with 12 bases fitting TRBD2. The V gene end was trimmed by 6 bases and the J gene end by 7 bases; junction bases not matched to a gene: 13. CDR1 is SGHTA and CDR2 is FQGTGA in the germline V gene. The CDR3 extends over 16 amino acids. This CDR3 is CASRYGGTSGFIEQYF. CDR3 DNA sequence: TGTGCCAGCAGATACGGAGGGACTAGCGGGTTTATTGAGCAGTACTTC.

The genes are TRBV6-5 and TRBJ2-7; a possible D gene is TRBD2 (6 bases). The V end was cut by 0 bases, the J end by 2 bases, with 8 bases between. The CDR3 spans 14 residues. CDR1 and CDR2 from the germline V gene are MNHEY and SVGAGI. The CDR3 is CASSYSEGTYEQYF. In DNA form, the CDR3 reads TGTGCCAGCAGTTACTCGGAGGGAACCTACGAGCAGTACTTC.